Following are 29 T cell receptor beta chains from one sample sequenced in a study of blood T cell repertoires in COVID-19. The data were produced by immunoSEQ multiplex PCR, yet TCRdb's version contains in-frame clones alone and is incomplete. The profile covers about 230,000 clones, with more than 65% appearing a single time and approximately 2.3% taken by the ten largest. The sequencing input was peripheral blood. These receptors were collected from a man aged 35 to 55 who had recovered from COVID-19.

This clone was seen a single time. The chain uses TRBV30 and TRBJ2-5, with D possibly matching TRBD2 (5 bases). The V end lost 6 bases, the J end lost 7 bases, and 15 bases lay between the germline ends. The CDR3 totals 12 residues. CDR1 is GTSNPN and CDR2 is SVGIG in the germline V gene (reference sequence). CDR3 protein: CACSWERPTQYF. CDR3 DNA: TGTGCCTGCTCGTGGGAGAGGCCGACCCAGTACTTC.

V usage is TRBV18 and J usage is TRBJ1-5; 7 nucleotides match TRBD1. The CDR3 spans 15 residues. With 4 bases clipped from V and 2 bases from J, the junction kept 5 bases outside the gene matches. Germline values: CDR1 KGHSH, CDR2 LQKENI. CDR3 in DNA: TGTGCCAGCTCACAGGGGGCCTCGGGCAATCAGCCCCAGCATTTT. Its protein product is CASSQGASGNQPQHF.

This chain links TRBV7-2 with TRBJ2-7, with 11 nucleotides matching TRBD2. The CDR3 runs 18 residues. In germline, CDR1 is SGHTA, CDR2 FQGNSA. V gave up 0 bases and J gave up 7 bases; unmatched junction bases: 14. CDR3 in DNA: TGTGCCAGCAGCTTAGCGCTGCGTCTAGCGGGGGGCTTGAGTGAGCAGTACTTC. It encodes CASSLALRLAGGLSEQYF.

This chain uses TRBV11-2 with TRBJ2-1; the match to TRBD1 covers 11 bases. Per germline, CDR1 SGHAT and CDR2 FQNNGV. V trimming: 5 bases; J trimming: 7 bases; junction bases outside the gene matches: 10. The CDR3 runs to 16 residues. The CDR3 DNA is TGTGCCAGCAGCGCGCCCGGGACAGGGGGGTTGAATGAGCAGTTCTTC. Translation gives CASSAPGTGGLNEQFF.

This clone was seen only a few times. The V and J genes are TRBV19 and TRBJ1-5; 8 bases fit TRBD1. Losses at the gene ends were 4 bases for V and 3 bases for J; bases not matched to a gene: 2. CDR3 length equals 14 residues. The germline CDR1 and CDR2 sequences are LNHDA and SQIVND (reference sequence). CDR3 sequence (DNA): TGTGCCAGTAGTACGACAGGGGACAATCAGCCCCAGCATTTT. Amino acids: CASSTTGDNQPQHF.

This chain links TRBV9 with TRBJ2-3; weak D call: TRBD2 (7 bases). The CDR3 covers 15 residues. V lost 0 bases, J lost 3 bases, and 11 bases lay in between. The germline gives CDR1 SGDLS, CDR2 YYNGEE. The CDR3 DNA follows: TGTGCCAGCAGCGTAGCGGGGGGCGCGACAGATACGCAGTATTTT. This encodes CASSVAGGATDTQYF.

The gene calls are TRBV9 and TRBJ2-2, with 13 bases fitting TRBD2. With 3 bases clipped from V and 8 bases from J, the junction kept 4 bases outside the gene matches. The CDR3 is made up of 15 amino acids. In germline, CDR1 is SGDLS, CDR2 YYNGEE. The CDR3 nucleotides read TGTGCCAGCAGCGACGGACTAGCGGGAGAGGGGGAGCTGTTTTTT. This translates into CASSDGLAGEGELFF.

This chain joins TRBV5-3 and TRBJ1-6; possibly TRBD1 for D (5 bases). TRBV5-3 is an ORF for which the function is uncertain. Trimming shortened V by 4 bases and J by 5 bases, and 16 bases separated the two germline ends. CDR3 length equals 16 residues. This chain's CDR3 is CARSPGTRWDNSPLHF. The DNA of the CDR3 is TGTGCCAGAAGCCCCGGGACTCGCTGGGATAATTCACCCCTCCACTTT.

This chain connects TRBV6-5 to TRBJ1-4; no firm D call. CDR1 is MNHEY, CDR2 SVGAGI, per germline. The CDR3 is 15 residues long. V shed 5 bases and J shed 1 base, with 11 bases lying between them. The CDR3 DNA sequence: TGTGCCAGCAGTATGCAGGCTGAAACTAATGAAAAACTGTTTTTT. Translated, it gives CASSMQAETNEKLFF.

This sequence joins TRBV18 and TRBJ1-1; D is undetermined. This CDR3 region has 14 residues. Germline V gene sequence: CDR1 KGHSH, CDR2 LQKENI. Trimming took off 0 bases at V and 2 bases at J, with 7 bases between the two ends. CDR3 loop: CASSPPAGNTEAFF. The CDR3 DNA reads as TGTGCCAGCTCACCACCGGCAGGCAACACTGAAGCTTTCTTT.

The gene calls are TRBV21-1 and TRBJ2-1; the DNA was not used to check the table's D call, TRBD2. TRBV21-1 is labeled a pseudogene. The CDR3 extends over 11 amino acids. CDR3 loop: CASRAPNEQFF. The CDR3 DNA reads as TGTGCCAGCAGAGCCCCCAATGAGCAGTTCTTC.

CDR3 amino acids: CASTPSWTDNYGYTF. CDR3 DNA sequence: TGTGCCAGCACCCCCTCGTGGACTGATAACTATGGCTACACCTTC. This chain uses TRBV27 with TRBJ1-2; D is unresolved. The V gene's germline CDR1 is MNHEY and CDR2 SMNVEV (reference sequence). The CDR3 is 15 amino acids. Trimming left V 7 bases short and J 1 base short, with 16 bases between.

The chain uses TRBV30 and TRBJ2-5, with TRBD2 as a possible D gene (5 bases). Trimming took off 4 bases at V and 5 bases at J, with 20 bases between the two ends. Germline loops: CDR1 GTSNPN, CDR2 SVGIG (reference sequence). This CDR3 is built from 15 residues. The CDR3 DNA reads as TGTGCCTGGAATACACGGGAAAAAATATCGGAGACCCAGTACTTC. Amino acid sequence: CAWNTREKISETQYF.

This rearrangement joins TRBV11-3 to TRBJ2-3; 7 bases fit TRBD1. This CDR3 is built from 15 residues. The V segment lost 5 bases and the J segment 3 bases; nucleotides outside the gene matches: 8. Per germline, CDR1 SGHNT and CDR2 YENEEA. CDR3 coding DNA: TGTGCCAGCAGCAGTGAACAGGGGAGAACAGATACGCAGTATTTT. It translates to CASSSEQGRTDTQYF.

This clone was observed a handful of times. This chain joins TRBV5-4 and TRBJ1-1; D possibly corresponds to TRBD1 (6 bases). The CDR3 totals 16 residues. V was cut by 0 bases and J by 3 bases, with 15 bases left in between. CDR1 SGHNT and CDR2 YYREEE come from the germline V gene (reference sequence). The CDR3 region is CASSLDAGARDTEAFF. DNA for the CDR3: TGTGCCAGCAGCTTGGATGCGGGGGCGAGGGACACTGAAGCTTTCTTT.

This clone was observed a handful of times. The chain uses TRBV14 and TRBJ1-2, with a tentative D call TRBD1 (6 bases). This CDR3 has 16 amino acids. Germline values: CDR1 SGHDN, CDR2 FVKESK. Trimming pared 1 base from V and 2 bases from J, leaving 14 bases between. DNA for the CDR3: TGTGCCAGCAGCCAAGGGCTATCAGGGGCCAACTATGGCTACACCTTC. It yields the protein CASSQGLSGANYGYTF.

The chain uses TRBV12-1 and TRBJ2-1; the D segment call TRBD2 is taken from the table without a DNA check. TRBV12-1 is a pseudogene segment. This CDR3 contains 16 residues. CDR3 DNA: TGTGCCAGCAGCTTGCTTGGGACTAGCGGGAGGAATGAGCAGTTCTTC. Translation: CASSLLGTSGRNEQFF.

This clone was seen more than once but under ten times. This sequence joins TRBV5-4 and TRBJ2-2, with 8 bases aligning to TRBD2. Germline CDR1 SGHNT, CDR2 YYREEE (reference sequence). The CDR3 length is 14 residues. V trimming: 5 bases; J trimming: 2 bases; junction bases outside the gene matches: 2. The CDR3 is CASRRGANTGELFF. Here the CDR3 DNA reads TGTGCCAGCAGGCGGGGGGCCAACACCGGGGAGCTGTTTTTT.

The V call is TRBV6-5, the J call TRBJ1-4; tentatively, D is TRBD1 (5 bases). The CDR3 consists of 16 residues. The ends were cut back, 2 bases at V and 7 bases at J, with 17 bases in the middle. Germline CDR1 is MNHEY and CDR2 is SVGAGI. The CDR3 region has the DNA TGTGCCAGCAGTTACGTAAGGAGCGGCGGGGCTGAAAAACTGTTTTTT. It translates to CASSYVRSGGAEKLFF.

The rearrangement uses TRBV19 and TRBJ2-5; TRBD2 agrees at 16 bases. The CDR3 is 16 residues long. CDR1 is LNHDA and CDR2 is SQIVND in the germline V gene (reference sequence). Trimming removed 7 bases from V and 4 bases from J; junction bases left unmatched: 6. The CDR3 is CASNLGLAGGAETQYF. CDR3 nucleotide sequence: TGTGCCAGTAACCTGGGACTAGCGGGAGGGGCAGAGACCCAGTACTTC. The whole variable domain, remainder taken from reference TRBV19 and TRBJ2-5, is DGGITQSPKYLFRKEGQNVTLSCEQNLNHDAMYWYRQDPGQGLRLIYYSQIVNDFQKGDIAEGYSVSREKKESFPLTVTSAQKNPTAFYLCASNLGLAGGAETQYFGPGTRLLVL.

The rearrangement uses TRBV13 and TRBJ2-7; D is possibly TRBD1 (5 bases). Germline values: CDR1 PRHDT, CDR2 FYEKMQ (reference sequence). V was pared by 5 bases and J by 5 bases, with 10 bases between. The CDR3 is made up of 12 amino acids. DNA of the CDR3: TGTGCCAGCAGCCTCAGGGAAAACGAGCAGTACTTC. Protein: CASSLRENEQYF.

The chain's CDR3 is CASSSTGFVNTEAFF. The CDR3 DNA reads as TGTGCCAGCAGTTCGACAGGGTTCGTGAACACTGAAGCTTTCTTT. V usage is TRBV6-5 and J usage is TRBJ1-1; 7 bases match TRBD1. CDR3 size: 15 residues. Trimming at V came to 4 bases and at J to 0 bases, leaving 5 bases not matched to a gene. Per germline, CDR1 MNHEY and CDR2 SVGAGI.

This clone was seen only once. The gene calls are TRBV12-5 and TRBJ2-1, with 11 bases identical to TRBD2. Germline CDR1 and CDR2: LGHNT and FRNRAP. CDR3 length: 18 residues. V shed 0 bases, J shed 4 bases, and the junction held 8 bases outside the gene matches. Here the CDR3 reads CASGLVLTSGGQYNEQFF. The CDR3 coding sequence is TGTGCTAGTGGTTTGGTACTTACTAGCGGGGGCCAATACAATGAGCAGTTCTTC.

V is TRBV2 and J is TRBJ2-5; D may be TRBD2 (5 bases). The CDR3 covers 13 residues. Per the germline V gene, CDR1 is SNHLY and CDR2 is FYNNEI. Trimming left V 5 bases short and J 4 bases short, with 11 bases between. The CDR3 DNA follows: TGTGCCAGCAGTAGACTTGAGGGAGAGACCCAGTACTTC. Protein product: CASSRLEGETQYF.

J is TRBJ2-7 and V is TRBV11-2; D gene unclear. V gave up 1 base and J gave up 6 bases, with 10 bases separating them. The germline CDR1 and CDR2 sequences are SGHAT and FQNNGV. CDR3 length: 13 residues. CDR3 bases: TGTGCCAGCAGCTTAGTTCTTGGCTCCGAGCAGTACTTC. This gives the protein CASSLVLGSEQYF. Using reference TRBV11-2 and TRBJ2-7 for the parts outside the CDR3, the full variable domain is EAGVAQSPRYKIIEKRQSVAFWCNPISGHATLYWYQQILGQGPKLLIQFQNNGVVDDSQLPKDRFSAERLKGVDSTLKIQPAKLEDSAVYLCASSLVLGSEQYFGPGTRLTVT.

The CDR3 region has the DNA TGTGCCAGCAGCCCGTCTTCCACAGATACGCAGTATTTT. This encodes CASSPSSTDTQYF. The rearrangement uses TRBV5-5 and TRBJ2-3; the D is unclear. The CDR3 contains 13 residues. Trimming pared 4 bases from V and 2 bases from J, leaving 8 bases between. Germline assignment: CDR1 SGHKS and CDR2 YYEKEE (reference sequence). Looking up the rest from reference TRBV5-5 and TRBJ2-3 gives the full variable domain: DAGVTQSPTHLIKTRGQQVTLRCSPISGHKSVSWYQQVLGQGPQFIFQYYEKEERGRGNFPDRFSARQFPNYSSELNVNALLLGDSALYLCASSPSSTDTQYFGPGTRLTVL.

This CDR3 reads CASSLGTGLTDTQYF. Here the CDR3 DNA reads TGCGCCAGCAGTCTTGGGACAGGCCTCACAGATACGCAGTATTTT. The chain recombines TRBV5-1 with TRBJ2-3; 8 nucleotides match TRBD1. Germline V CDR1 and CDR2: SGHRS, YFSETQ. CDR3 length equals 15 residues. Trimming at V came to 5 bases and at J to 2 bases, leaving 7 bases not matched to a gene.

The chain employs TRBV2 and TRBJ1-4; a weak D match, TRBD1 (5 bases). Germline V CDR1 and CDR2: SNHLY, FYNNEI. V was cut by 5 bases and J by 0 bases, with 10 bases left in between. The CDR3 contains 15 residues. CDR3 nucleotide sequence: TGTGCCAGCAGTAGACAGTCGCCAACTAATGAAAAACTGTTTTTT. It is translated as CASSRQSPTNEKLFF.

The chain uses TRBV7-2 and TRBJ1-2; 7 nucleotides agree with TRBD1. The CDR3 totals 13 residues. V lost 4 bases and J lost 2; bases outside the gene matches: 1. CDR1 and CDR2 from the germline V gene are SGHTA and FQGNSA. CDR3 region: CASSSGQNYGYTF. The CDR3, as DNA: TGTGCCAGCAGCTCGGGACAGAACTATGGCTACACCTTC. Together with reference TRBV7-2 and TRBJ1-2, the CDR3 gives the full variable domain: GAGVSQSPSNKVTEKGKDVELRCDPISGHTALYWYRQSLGQGLEFLIYFQGNSAPDKSGLPSDRFSAERTGGSVSTLTIQRTQQEDSAVYLCASSSGQNYGYTFGSGTRLTVV.